These T cell receptor beta chains were read from a single sample in a study of Graves' ophthalmopathy and Graves' hyperthyroidism. TCRdb re-called the multiplex PCR reads with MiXCR, one entry per CDR3 protein. The table has about 420,000 distinct CDR3 sequences, around a fifth seen once; the top ten hold approximately 3.2%. Source material: peripheral blood. All receptors derive from a woman between 18 and 30 years old with stable Graves' hyperthyroidism. Each CDR3 is given with its conserved first and last residue. The order of the fields is J gene, D gene, clone size, V gene, CDR3 protein, CDR3 DNA. D genes are given only for firm matches. Where a row states a size, it is once, few, many or the class of an expanded clone; other rows omit it.

>TRBJ2-5|TRBD1|many|TRBV29-1
CSVGQGDQYF
TGCAGCGTTGGACAGGGGGACCAGTACTTC
>TRBJ1-2|TRBD1|many|TRBV20-1
CSTLGNSGTGDGYTF
TGCAGTACCCTAGGGAATTCCGGGACAGGGGATGGCTACACCTTC
>TRBJ2-7|NA|many|TRBV6-1
CATSNPLREQYF
TGTGCCACCTCAAATCCCTTAAGAGAGCAGTACTTC
>TRBJ2-7|NA|NA|TRBV7-2
CASSLVVRSYEQYF
TGTGCCAGCAGCTTAGTTGTCAGATCCTACGAGCAGTACTTC
>TRBJ1-2|TRBD1|NA|TRBV29-1
CSVEGQGGYTF
TGCAGCGTTGAGGGACAGGGAGGCTACACCTTC
>TRBJ2-7|TRBD1|once|TRBV6-1
CASRDRTTYEQYF
TGTGCCAGCCGGGACAGGACAACCTACGAGCAGTACTTC
>TRBJ2-7|NA|few|TRBV7-9
CASSLVLGMSYEQYF
TGTGCCAGCAGCTTAGTGCTGGGCATGTCCTACGAGCAGTACTTC
>TRBJ1-2|NA|NA|TRBV6-4
CASSAEQGTIYGYTF
TGTGCCAGCAGTGCAGAACAGGGAACAATCTATGGCTACACCTTC
>TRBJ1-1|NA|once|TRBV19
CASWDWGGNTEAFF
TGTGCCAGCTGGGACTGGGGGGGGAACACTGAAGCTTTCTTT
>TRBJ2-2|NA|many|TRBV27
CASSLSQFTGELFF
TGTGCCAGCAGTTTATCCCAGTTCACCGGGGAGCTGTTTTTT
>TRBJ2-7|NA|NA|TRBV6-2/TRBV6-3
CASSYSWQGTGEQYF
TGTGCCAGCAGTTACTCGTGGCAGGGTACGGGAGAGCAGTACTTC
>TRBJ2-7|NA|many|TRBV28
CASSLPGTGSYEQYF
TGTGCCAGCAGTTTACCCGGGACTGGCTCCTACGAGCAGTACTTC
>TRBJ1-5|NA|many|TRBV24-1
CATSEGFSNQPQHF
TGTGCCACCAGTGAAGGTTTCAGCAATCAGCCCCAGCATTTT
>TRBJ1-2|TRBD1|many|TRBV12-3/TRBV12-4
CASRRGQTPYGYTF
TGTGCCAGCAGACGGGGACAGACCCCCTATGGCTACACCTTC
>TRBJ1-2|NA|few|TRBV19
CATIQGFGYTF
TGTGCCACCATACAAGGGTTTGGCTACACCTTC
>TRBJ2-7|NA|NA|TRBV20-1
CSASRGDSYEQYF
TGCAGTGCTAGTCGGGGTGACTCCTACGAGCAGTACTTC
>TRBJ1-2|NA|many|TRBV4-3
CASSQGFGGGHGYTF
TGCGCCAGCAGCCAAGGTTTTGGGGGCGGCCATGGCTACACCTTC
>TRBJ1-6|TRBD1|many|TRBV15
CATARDRDNSPLHF
TGTGCCACCGCCCGGGACAGAGATAATTCACCCCTCCACTTT
>TRBJ2-7|NA|NA|TRBV6-1
CASSASANAPYEQYF
TGTGCCAGCAGCGCTAGCGCCAACGCACCCTACGAGCAGTACTTC